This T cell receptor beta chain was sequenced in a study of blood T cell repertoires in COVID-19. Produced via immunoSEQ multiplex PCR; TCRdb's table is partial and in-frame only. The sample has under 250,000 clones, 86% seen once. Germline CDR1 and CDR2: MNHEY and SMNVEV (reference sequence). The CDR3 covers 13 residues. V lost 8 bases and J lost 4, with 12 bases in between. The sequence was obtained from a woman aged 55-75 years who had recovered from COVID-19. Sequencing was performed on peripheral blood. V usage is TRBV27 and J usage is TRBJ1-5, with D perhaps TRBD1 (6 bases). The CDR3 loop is CASCRGGNQPQHF. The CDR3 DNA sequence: TGTGCCAGCTGCAGGGGTGGGAATCAGCCCCAGCATTTT.